This T cell receptor beta chain was identified during a study of T-cell memory formation after mild COVID-19 (dated by TCRdb to the early 2020s). Broadly, across the study: TCR sequence clusters from the two donors were largely donor specific. In a couple of donors, T-cell clones that expanded and contracted after mild COVID-19 were tracked by sequencing TCRalpha and TCRbeta repertoires over time. The cohort comprised two young, previously healthy adult volunteers, one female and one male. What the research found in general, with its limitations: Contracting CD4+ clones were found mainly in CM and EM memory subsets, while CD8+ clones were enriched in EMRA. Only two mild cases were covered by the study, and larger cohorts that include severe cases with pre-infection samples were considered necessary. SARS-CoV-2 specificity was not confirmed for the second-wave clones peaking on day 37. Clones contracting from day 15 to 85 had balanced CD4/CD8 phenotypes, while a second wave expanding from day 15 to 37 was biased towards CD4+. The detection of some responding clones in pre-infection memory suggests that pre-existing cross-reactive memory T cells joined the SARS-CoV-2 response.

Ficoll-Paque density gradient centrifugation was the method used to isolate PBMCs. Instrument used: Illumina NovaSeq 6000. TCRalpha and TCRbeta cDNA libraries were built by 5'RACE with constant-segment primers, adding sample barcodes and unique molecular identifiers. Trizol reagent was used to extract RNA from every sample. Library amplification was performed in two PCR steps, and a second sample barcode and Illumina TruSeq adapters were introduced in the second step. Sequencing of libraries was performed on an Illumina NovaSeq with 2 x 150 bp paired-end reads. In the paper's pipeline: Demultiplexing of reads and collapsing into UMI-guided consensus sequences were performed with migec v1.2.7. Using mixcr v2.1.11, UMI consensuses were aligned to TRA and TRB V and J templates and then assembled into clonotypes. Expanded or contracted clonotypes were those called significant by both edgeR and NoisET, with noise models trained on biological replicates. For edgeR calls, the cutoffs were a false discovery rate-adjusted p below 0.01 and a log2 fold-change threshold of 1. As an exploratory analysis of dynamics, PCA with hierarchical clustering was applied to max-normalized trajectories of the 1000 most abundant clonotypes. Separately sequenced CD4+ and CD8+ repertoires were used to assign a CD4 or CD8 phenotype to each responding clone. TCRdb reprocessing: public reads trimmed at Q25 with fastp, clones called with MiXCR, in-frame beta chains kept. Every distinct CDR3 protein forms one entry, paired with its most common genes and DNA. The V and J calls follow TCRdb's processing rather than the paper's. This sample comprises 150,000 or so distinct CDR3 sequences, roughly 15% of them detected only once. 13% to 15% of the sample comes from the top ten.

This clonotype came up a few times. What antigen it recognizes has not been identified. It has no much larger one-base neighbor in the sample; base qualities were not kept. The CDR1 and CDR2 encoded by the germline V gene (reference sequence) are SEHNR and FQNEAQ. The V end loses 1 base and the J end loses 0 bases, and a stretch of 10 bases separates them. There are 15 amino acids in the CDR3, from cysteine to phenylalanine inclusive. The only DNA kept is the CDR3, 45 bases in frame from the first base. Sample: PBMCs or a T cell subset sorted from them (not recorded which). The chain is assembled from TRBV7-9 and TRBJ2-7; no D gene call is confident. This receptor was identified in an adult woman who had mild COVID-19 (a few samples of this study predate the infection). The sample titles of this study are shuffled in the database, so cell type and time point are left out; the donor was told from shared clones. The bases read TGTGCCAGCAGCTTAGAAGTTGCGTTCTCCTACGAGCAGTACTTC. This encodes CASSLEVAFSYEQYF.